This T cell receptor beta chain was recorded in a study of shared clonotypes between healthy human individuals. Clones were read by immunoSEQ multiplex PCR, and TCRdb kept only the in-frame ones, dropping some. The data show nearly 750,000 clones, with approximately 77% seen just once and under 2% held by the top ten. V dropped 4 bases and J dropped 5; count of bases not matched to a gene: 11. Germline lookup yields CDR1 SGHRS and CDR2 YFSETQ. This CDR3 comprises 15 residues. The clonotype was recovered from a woman aged 30 to 39 in good health. Sequencing was done on a sample of memory CD4+ T cells sorted from blood. Subset given: CD45RA-negative fraction. The rearrangement joins TRBV5-1 to TRBJ1-2; 7 bases are shared with TRBD1. CDR3 region: CASSPTTGQPYGYTF. The CDR3 bases are TGCGCCAGCAGCCCAACGACAGGGCAACCGTATGGCTACACCTTC.